The TCR beta chain described here comes from a study of cytomegalovirus exposure and HLA in healthy donors. Overall study results and limits: Most subjects' HLA-A and HLA-B alleles were reportedly predicted from TCR beta sequences. A prior analysis recorded that most TCR beta V segments were productive about 90% or about 30% of the time.

In the case of this clone: The antigen remains undetermined.

The primer mix had 60 Vbeta and 13 Jbeta primers. Some clones are missing from TCRdb's copy, which holds only in-frame ones; the method was immunoSEQ multiplex PCR. The sample has some 51,000 clones, 70% to 75% seen once. Trimming at V came to 6 bases and at J to 5 bases, leaving 4 bases not matched to a gene. CDR3 size: 14 residues. The germline gives CDR1 MNHEY, CDR2 SVGAGI. The receptor comes from a man in his forties in good health and CMV-seropositive. The gene calls are TRBV6-5 and TRBJ2-2, with 9 bases identical to TRBD1. Sequenced sample: PBMCs. CDR3 region: CASRDRGVTGELFF. The CDR3 coding sequence is TGTGCCAGCAGGGACAGGGGTGTGACCGGGGAGCTGTTTTTT.